What follows are 3 T cell receptor beta chains derived from one specimen sequenced in a study of CD8 T cells in Susac syndrome. With random hexamers, reverse transcription was performed on about 0.5 to 1 ug of RNA. TCRdb recomputed calls from the immunoSEQ multiplex PCR reads with MiXCR, one row per CDR3 protein. Of 200,000 or so distinct CDR3 sequences listed, 95% are singletons. Material for sequencing was CD4+ T cells from PBMCs. Every receptor here comes from a human donor with Susac syndrome.

This chain joins TRBV3-1 and TRBJ2-5, with TRBD2 identical over 8 bases. The V segment lost 0 bases and the J segment 5 bases; nucleotides outside the gene matches: 5. The germline V gene has CDR1 LGHDT and CDR2 YNNKEL (reference sequence). The CDR3 is made up of 15 amino acids. The CDR3 nucleotides are TGTGCCAGCAGCCAAGATCGAACTAGCGGCGAGACCCAGTACTTC. It yields the protein CASSQDRTSGETQYF.

This clonotype was recorded only once. This chain connects TRBV11-2 to TRBJ2-4; unclear D gene. Germline assignment: CDR1 SGHAT and CDR2 FQNNGV. V was shortened by 4 bases and J by 0 bases, with 7 bases between the two germline ends. The CDR3 runs to 14 residues. The CDR3 coding sequence is TGTGCCAGCAGCTCGAGAGTAGCCAAAAACATTCAGTACTTC. This sequence encodes CASSSRVAKNIQYF. Drawing the rest from reference TRBV11-2 and TRBJ2-4, the complete variable domain is EAGVAQSPRYKIIEKRQSVAFWCNPISGHATLYWYQQILGQGPKLLIQFQNNGVVDDSQLPKDRFSAERLKGVDSTLKIQPAKLEDSAVYLCASSSRVAKNIQYFGAGTRLSVL.

The chain recombines TRBV20-1 with TRBJ2-7; 8 nucleotides match TRBD2. J lost 2 bases, V lost 4 bases, and 10 bases had no gene match. The germline CDR1 and CDR2 sequences are DFQATT and SNEGSKA (reference sequence). This CDR3 is 15 amino acids long. CDR3 sequence (DNA): TGCAGTGCTAAACCCCCCGGGACTAGTGCCTACGAGCAGTACTTC. Translating it yields CSAKPPGTSAYEQYF.